This entry lists 29 T cell receptor beta chains sequenced from one sample in a study of radiotherapy plus CTLA-4 blockade in lung cancer. Libraries were prepared by immunoSEQ multiplex PCR; TCRdb keeps only in-frame clonotypes and omits some of them. The table shows tens of thousands of clones, with under 80% occurring only once. The sample in question was peripheral blood, obtained from a patient treated with radiotherapy plus ipilimumab. These receptors originate from a human donor with non-small cell lung cancer whose response to radiotherapy plus ipilimumab could not be evaluated. Some clones in this sample may be carry-over from other donors' samples.

CDR3 nucleotides: TGTGCCAGCAGCCAGGACAGGGGAGGACTCGGTGGAAACACCATATATTTT. Protein product: CASSQDRGGLGGNTIYF. This chain connects TRBV7-2 to TRBJ1-3, with TRBD1 matching over 9 bases. The germline gives CDR1 SGHTA, CDR2 FQGNSA. Germline trimming cut 5 bases from V and 3 bases from J; bases unmatched to any gene: 11. The CDR3 loop spans 17 amino acids.

V is TRBV9 and J is TRBJ1-2; D unresolved. Germline-derived CDR1 and CDR2 are SGDLS and YYNGEE. The CDR3 extends over 13 amino acids. The V and J ends lost 3 bases and 4 bases respectively, with 10 bases between them. CDR3 residues: CASSGYVFYGYTF. The CDR3 DNA is TGTGCCAGCAGCGGTTATGTCTTCTATGGCTACACCTTC.

The rearrangement links TRBV4-3 to TRBJ2-2; unclear D gene. CDR1 and CDR2 from the germline V gene are LGHNA and YSLEER. V was trimmed by 2 bases and J by 4 bases, leaving 11 bases between them. There are 15 residues in the CDR3. The DNA of the CDR3 is TGCGCCAGCAGCCAAAGAATGTCAGGCACCGGGGAGCTGTTTTTT. As protein: CASSQRMSGTGELFF.

In the case of this clone: This sample includes further DNA sequences coding for the same CDR3. The chain is built from TRBV6-5 and TRBJ1-2; D gene ambiguous. The V gene lost 0 bases and the J gene lost 4 bases, with 6 bases spanning the gap. CDR3 size: 13 residues. Germline CDR1 is MNHEY and CDR2 is SVGAGI. In nucleotides, the CDR3 is TGTGCCAGCAGTTACTCCGGAGTCTATGGCTACACCTTC. It encodes CASSYSGVYGYTF.

This rearrangement joins TRBV7-2 to TRBJ2-1, with 10 bases lining up with TRBD2. The germline CDR1 and CDR2 sequences are SGHTA and FQGNSA. CDR3 length: 15 amino acids. The J segment lost 6 bases and the V segment lost 3 bases, leaving 5 bases of the junction unmatched. In DNA, the CDR3 is TGTGCCAGCAGCTTCGGACTAGCGGTAAGCAATGAGCAGTTCTTC. It yields the protein CASSFGLAVSNEQFF.

The gene calls are TRBV5-1 and TRBJ1-2; the D gene is possibly TRBD1 (6 bases). CDR3 length equals 14 residues. Trimming shortened V by 4 bases and J by 7 bases, and 17 bases separated the two germline ends. Germline CDR1 and CDR2: SGHRS and YFSETQ. The CDR3 DNA sequence: TGCGCCAGCAGCCCGTCCCGGGACATTCTTGGCTACACCTTC. It codes for CASSPSRDILGYTF.

The V gene is TRBV4-3, the J gene TRBJ1-5; D might be TRBD1 (6 bases). The CDR3 is made up of 13 amino acids. Germline lookup yields CDR1 LGHNA and CDR2 YSLEER. Deletions cut 0 bases from V and 7 bases from J, with 7 bases between. The CDR3 nucleotides are TGCGCCAGCAGCCAAGACAGGGGACAGCCCCAGCATTTT. It codes for CASSQDRGQPQHF.

The genes are TRBV5-1 and TRBJ1-3; no clear D. CDR3 size: 15 residues. Trimming pared 4 bases from V and 4 bases from J, leaving 15 bases between. Germline V gene sequence: CDR1 SGHRS, CDR2 YFSETQ. The CDR3 DNA sequence: TGCGCCAGCAGCGTCGGGGTTTATCCCGGAAACACCATATATTTT. Its protein product is CASSVGVYPGNTIYF.

This chain connects TRBV5-1 to TRBJ1-2; TRBD1 matches at 9 bases. V was pared by 3 bases and J by 6 bases, with 9 bases of the junction left unmatched. From germline, CDR1 is SGHRS and CDR2 YFSETQ. This CDR3 is 15 amino acids long. CDR3 region: CASSSPDRGGDGYTF. The CDR3 coding sequence is TGCGCCAGCAGCTCGCCGGACAGGGGCGGCGATGGCTACACCTTC.

The chain combines TRBV4-2 with TRBJ2-3, with 7 bases matching TRBD2. The CDR3 sequence is 15 residues long. Per germline, CDR1 LGHNA and CDR2 YNFKEQ. V was clipped by 2 bases and J by 0 bases; unmatched bases: 2. The CDR3 DNA reads as TGTGCCAGCAGCCAATACGGGGGGAGCACAGATACGCAGTATTTT. Amino acid sequence: CASSQYGGSTDTQYF.

V gene TRBV5-1 combines with J gene TRBJ1-2; D ambiguous. The CDR3 covers 13 residues. Looked up from germline, CDR1 is SGHRS and CDR2 is YFSETQ. V was clipped by 2 bases and J by 8 bases, with 13 bases between them. The CDR3 nucleotides are TGCGCCAGCAGCTTAGAGGGCCTCGAAGGCTACACCTTC. It is translated as CASSLEGLEGYTF.

J is TRBJ1-1 and V is TRBV7-2; TRBD1 matches 7 bases. The CDR3 extends over 14 amino acids. J lost 5 bases, V lost 2 bases, and 5 bases had no gene match. Germline assignment: CDR1 SGHTA and CDR2 FQGNSA. CDR3 DNA: TGTGCCAGCAGCTTAATTGCAGGGGGGACTGAAGCTTTCTTT. Translated: CASSLIAGGTEAFF.

This sequence joins TRBV28 and TRBJ2-7; D is possibly TRBD2 (5 bases). There are 16 residues in the CDR3. The ends were cut back, 4 bases at V and 3 bases at J, with 19 bases in the middle. In germline, CDR1 is MDHEN, CDR2 SYDVKM. The CDR3 is CASSSHATVGSYEQYF. In DNA form, the CDR3 reads TGTGCCAGCAGTTCCCATGCCACGGTTGGGAGCTACGAGCAGTACTTC. The variable domain in full, with the rest retrieved from reference TRBV28 and TRBJ2-7, is DVKVTQSSRYLVKRTGEKVFLECVQDMDHENMFWYRQDPGLGLRLIYFSYDVKMKEKGDIPEGYSVSREKKERFSLILESASTNQTSMYLCASSSHATVGSYEQYFGPGTRLTVT.

The genes are TRBV2 and TRBJ2-1; perhaps TRBD1 as D (6 bases). The germline CDR1 and CDR2 sequences are SNHLY and FYNNEI. The CDR3 runs 15 residues. Trimming took 6 bases from V and 0 from J, leaving 12 bases between them. In DNA, the CDR3 is TGTGCCAGCAGCCCCGACAGGAGCTCCTACAATGAGCAGTTCTTC. Translated, it gives CASSPDRSSYNEQFF.

The CDR3 spells CASSLSTSGGWEGQYF. The CDR3 DNA sequence: TGTGCCAGCAGCTTATCGACTAGCGGGGGGTGGGAGGGGCAGTATTTT. The rearrangement uses TRBV5-6 and TRBJ2-3, with 13 bases matching TRBD2. CDR3 length: 16 residues. Germline CDR1 and CDR2: SGHDT and YYEEEE. After removal of 2 bases from V and 11 bases from J, the junction contained 11 bases not matched to a gene. Full variable domain (rest looked up from reference TRBV5-6 and TRBJ2-3): DAGVTQSPTHLIKTRGQQVTLRCSPKSGHDTVSWYQQALGQGPQFIFQYYEEEERQRGNFPDRFSGHQFPNYSSELNVNALLLGDSALYLCASSLSTSGGWEGQYFGPGTRLTVL.

The gene calls are TRBV5-1 and TRBJ1-3; D is unresolved. This CDR3 region has 17 residues. V dropped 5 bases and J dropped 0 bases, with 18 bases sitting between them. Germline lookup yields CDR1 SGHRS and CDR2 YFSETQ. Here the CDR3 reads CASREIGGSVSGNTIYF. CDR3 DNA sequence: TGCGCCAGCAGGGAGATAGGAGGGTCCGTCTCTGGAAACACCATATATTTT.

The CDR3 here is CASSLGATENTEAFF. CDR3 sequence (DNA): TGCGCCAGCAGCTTGGGGGCGACAGAGAACACTGAAGCTTTCTTT. The chain links TRBV5-1 to TRBJ1-1; weak D call: TRBD1 (5 bases). V lost 0 bases and J 1 base, leaving 10 bases between the germline ends. In germline, CDR1 is SGHRS, CDR2 YFSETQ. The CDR3 has 15 amino acids.

This clone was seen just once. The J gene is TRBJ2-1, the V gene TRBV5-1, with 7 bases fitting TRBD2. The germline gives CDR1 SGHRS, CDR2 YFSETQ. The V gene end was trimmed by 5 bases and the J gene end by 0 bases; junction bases not matched to a gene: 8. CDR3 length equals 16 residues. In nucleotides, the CDR3 is TGCGCCAGCAGGCCCGGGGAGGGGAGCTCCTACAATGAGCAGTTCTTC. Translated: CASRPGEGSSYNEQFF.

This chain uses TRBV28 with TRBJ2-4; tentative D call: TRBD1 (6 bases). V lost 6 bases and J lost 5, with 17 bases in between. The CDR3 runs to 15 residues. CDR1 and CDR2 (germline): MDHEN, SYDVKM. The CDR3 sequence: CASSPPRAGENIQYF. DNA for the CDR3: TGTGCCAGCAGCCCTCCCCGGGCAGGGGAAAACATTCAGTACTTC.

The count of this clone is one. The chain uses TRBV15 and TRBJ2-2; a possible D gene is TRBD1 (6 bases). Per germline, CDR1 LNHNV and CDR2 YYDKDF (reference sequence). The V and J ends lost 0 bases and 5 bases respectively, with 13 bases between them. The CDR3 covers 16 residues. CDR3 nucleotides: TGTGCCACCAGCAGAGACAGGGGAGAGCAAACCGGGGAGCTGTTTTTT. This encodes CATSRDRGEQTGELFF.

This chain uses TRBV5-6 with TRBJ1-2; maybe TRBD1 (6 bases). The CDR3 extends over 13 amino acids. Trimming removed 2 bases from V and 8 bases from J, with 13 bases in between. Per the germline V gene, CDR1 is SGHDT and CDR2 is YYEEEE. The CDR3 sequence is CASSFSNRDGYTF. CDR3 nucleotide sequence: TGTGCCAGCAGCTTCAGCAACAGGGACGGCTACACCTTC.

This clone was observed a handful of times. The gene calls are TRBV7-9 and TRBJ2-5, with TRBD1 matching over 12 bases. There are 15 residues in the CDR3. Trimming took 5 bases from V and 4 from J; bases not matched to a gene: 5. CDR1 is SEHNR and CDR2 is FQNEAQ in the germline V gene (reference sequence). CDR3 loop: CASSGGTGGRETQYF. DNA of the CDR3: TGTGCCAGCAGCGGGGGGACAGGGGGCAGAGAGACCCAGTACTTC. Combining the CDR3 with reference TRBV7-9 and TRBJ2-5 gives the whole variable domain DTGVSQNPRHKITKRGQNVTFRCDPISEHNRLYWYRQTLGQGPEFLTYFQNEAQLEKSRLLSDRFSAERPKGSFSTLEIQRTEQGDSAMYLCASSGGTGGRETQYFGPGTRLLVL.

This chain links TRBV5-1 with TRBJ2-3, with TRBD1 matching over 8 bases. J lost 2 bases, V lost 4 bases, and 6 bases had no gene match. The CDR3 sequence is 15 residues long. Germline CDR1 reads SGHRS; CDR2 reads YFSETQ. CDR3 sequence: CASSSLQGATDTQYF. CDR3 nucleotides: TGCGCCAGCAGCAGCCTCCAGGGGGCCACAGATACGCAGTATTTT.

There are a few counts of this clone. V gene TRBV5-6 combines with J gene TRBJ1-3; a weak D match, TRBD1 (6 bases). The CDR3 contains 15 residues. V was trimmed by 2 bases and J by 4 bases, leaving 13 bases between them. Germline assignment: CDR1 SGHDT and CDR2 YYEEEE. The CDR3 spells CASSFGGASGNTIYF. The CDR3, as DNA: TGTGCCAGCAGCTTCGGGGGGGCGTCCGGAAACACCATATATTTT. Drawing the rest from reference TRBV5-6 and TRBJ1-3, the complete variable domain is DAGVTQSPTHLIKTRGQQVTLRCSPKSGHDTVSWYQQALGQGPQFIFQYYEEEERQRGNFPDRFSGHQFPNYSSELNVNALLLGDSALYLCASSFGGASGNTIYFGEGSWLTVV.

Only one count was recorded for this clone. The chain uses TRBV19 and TRBJ1-1; possibly TRBD1 for D (5 bases). Germline assignment: CDR1 LNHDA and CDR2 SQIVND (reference sequence). Deletions cut 9 bases from V and 0 bases from J, with 11 bases between. This CDR3 spans 13 amino acids. The CDR3 protein is CASALGLNTEAFF. DNA for the CDR3: TGTGCCAGCGCCCTGGGGCTGAACACTGAAGCTTTCTTT.

The gene calls are TRBV6-5 and TRBJ2-5, with TRBD1 matching over 8 bases. The junction had 4 bases not matched to a gene; V was cut back by 2 bases and J by 5 bases. The germline CDR1 and CDR2 sequences are MNHEY and SVGAGI. The length of the CDR3 is 14 residues. The CDR3 sequence: CASSYRTGMETQYF. The CDR3 DNA sequence: TGTGCCAGCAGTTACAGGACAGGGATGGAGACCCAGTACTTC.

The chain combines TRBV19 with TRBJ1-2; 11 bases are a match to TRBD1. Germline V gives CDR1 LNHDA, CDR2 SQIVND (reference sequence). The CDR3 covers 16 residues. Trimming at V came to 5 bases and at J to 3 bases, leaving 8 bases not matched to a gene. Here the CDR3 reads CASSSSPGQGDYGYTF. In DNA, the CDR3 is TGTGCCAGTAGTTCCTCCCCGGGACAGGGGGACTATGGCTACACCTTC.

This clone was picked up a small number of times. One end of the junction fails to match germline, which may point to a read error. The rearrangement uses TRBV13 and TRBJ2-2; tentatively, D is TRBD2 (5 bases). The CDR3 sequence is 16 residues long. Germline loops: CDR1 PRHDT, CDR2 FYEKMQ (reference sequence). The CDR3 loop is CASSATGPTEHRGAVF. The DNA for the CDR3 is TGTGCCAGCAGCGCTACCGGACCTACGGAACACCGGGGAGCTGTTTTT. Full variable domain (remainder filled in from reference TRBV13 and TRBJ2-2): AAGVIQSPRHLIKEKRETATLKCYPIPRHDTVYWYQQGPGQDPQFLISFYEKMQSDKGSIPDRFSAQQFSDYHSELNMSSLELGDSALYFCASSATGPTEHRGAVFGEGSRLTVL.

The chain has TRBV28 and TRBJ1-2, with a possible D match to TRBD1 (5 bases). The germline V gene has CDR1 MDHEN and CDR2 SYDVKM. Between the trimmed V and J ends, which lost 9 bases and 5 bases, there was a span of 13 bases. CDR3 size: 12 residues. CDR3 in amino acids: CASRREAYGYTF. CDR3 DNA sequence: TGTGCCAGTCGCAGGGAAGCGTATGGCTACACCTTC.